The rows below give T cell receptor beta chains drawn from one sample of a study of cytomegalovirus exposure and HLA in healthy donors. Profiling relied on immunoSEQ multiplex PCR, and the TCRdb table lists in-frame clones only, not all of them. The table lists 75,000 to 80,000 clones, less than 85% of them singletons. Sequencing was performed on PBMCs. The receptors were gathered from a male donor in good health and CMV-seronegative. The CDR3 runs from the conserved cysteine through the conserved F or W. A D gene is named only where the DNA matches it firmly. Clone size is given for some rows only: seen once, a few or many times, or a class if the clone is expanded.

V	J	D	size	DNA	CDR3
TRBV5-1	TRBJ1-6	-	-	TGCGCCAGCAGCGATAGAATGAGCTCCTATAATTCACCCCTCCACTTT	CASSDRMSSYNSPLHF
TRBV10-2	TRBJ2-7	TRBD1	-	TGCGCCAGCAGAGTCGGACAGGGTGGGACCTACGAGCAGTACTTC	CASRVGQGGTYEQYF
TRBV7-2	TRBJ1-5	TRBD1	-	TGTGCCAGCAGCTGGGACAGGGGCAATCAGCCCCAGCATTTT	CASSWDRGNQPQHF
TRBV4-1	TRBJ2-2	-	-	TGCGCCAGCAGCCAAGTTCATTCCGGGAATCCCCGGGCCGGGGAGCTGTTTTTT	CASSQVHSGNPRAGELFF
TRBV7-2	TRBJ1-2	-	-	TGTGCCAGCAGCTTAGGGCAGGGGCGGGGCTACACCTTC	CASSLGQGRGYTF
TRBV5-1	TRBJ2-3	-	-	TGCGCCAGCAGCTTATACTCCACAGGGTCTAGCACAGATACGCAGTATTTT	CASSLYSTGSSTDTQYF
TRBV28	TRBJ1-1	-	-	TGTGCCAGCAGTTTACACTCCGGTGTTTCTGGTGAAGCTTTCTTT	CASSLHSGVSGEAFF
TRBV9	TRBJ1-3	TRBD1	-	TGTGCCAGCAGCGTAGGAGGGACAGCCATCCACTCTGGAAACACCATATATTTT	CASSVGGTAIHSGNTIYF
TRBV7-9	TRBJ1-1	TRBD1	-	TGTGCCAGCAGCTTGCACCAGGGGGCCACTGAAGCTTTCTTT	CASSLHQGATEAFF
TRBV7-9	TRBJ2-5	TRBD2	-	TGTTCCAGCAGTCCCCAAGGACTAGCGGGCGGAGAGACCCAGTACTTC	CSSSPQGLAGGETQYF
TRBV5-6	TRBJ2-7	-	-	TGTGCCAGCAGCTCTACAGGGAGATACGAGCAGTACTTC	CASSSTGRYEQYF
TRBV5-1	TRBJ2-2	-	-	TGCGCCAGCAGCATTGACACGTTCGCGAACACCGGGGAGCTGTTTTTT	CASSIDTFANTGELFF
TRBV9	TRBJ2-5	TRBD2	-	TGTGCCAGCAGCGTAAGGGGGCTAGCGGGGCGGGAGACCCAGTACTTC	CASSVRGLAGRETQYF
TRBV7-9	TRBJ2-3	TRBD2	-	TGTGCCAGCAGCTTCAAGGGGGGCACTAGCGGGAGAACAGATACGCAGTATTTT	CASSFKGGTSGRTDTQYF
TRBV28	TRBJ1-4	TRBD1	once	TGTGCCAGCAGTCCCCCGGACAGGGATCCCGAAAAACTGTTTTTT	CASSPPDRDPEKLFF
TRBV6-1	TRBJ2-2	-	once	TGTGCCAGCAGTGAATCATCCGGGGAGCTGTTTTTT	CASSESSGELFF
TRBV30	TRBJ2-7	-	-	TGTGCCTGGGACCACAGCTCCTACGAGCAGTACTTC	CAWDHSSYEQYF
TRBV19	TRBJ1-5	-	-	TGTGCCAGTAGTATCAGGGGAGATTATAACAATCAGCCCCAGCATTTT	CASSIRGDYNNQPQHF
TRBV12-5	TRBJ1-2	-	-	TGTGCTAGTGGCCTGCCGGGCTATGGCTACACCTTC	CASGLPGYGYTF
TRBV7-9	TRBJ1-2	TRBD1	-	TGTGCCAGCGGACAGGGTTCCTATGGCTACACCTTC	CASGQGSYGYTF
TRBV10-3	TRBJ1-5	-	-	TGTGCCATCAGTGCAGGGGATAGCAATCAGCCCCAGCATTTT	CAISAGDSNQPQHF
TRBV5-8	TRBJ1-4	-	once	TGTGCCACGCGGTGGCAGCACGCAACTAATGAAAAACTGTTTTTT	CATRWQHATNEKLFF
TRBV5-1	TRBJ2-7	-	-	TGCGCCAGCAGCCTCGGGGGATCAGGGAACTACGAGCAGTACTTC	CASSLGGSGNYEQYF
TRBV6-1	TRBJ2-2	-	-	TGTGCCAGCAGTAGACGCACCGGGGGGCTGTTTTTT	CASSRRTGGLFF
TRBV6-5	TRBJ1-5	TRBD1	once	TGTGCCAGCAGTACGGGACAGCTCAATCAGCCCCAGCATTTT	CASSTGQLNQPQHF
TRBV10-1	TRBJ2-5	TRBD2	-	TGCGCCAGCAGTGCTAGCGGGGGCCCCGAGACCCAGTACTTC	CASSASGGPETQYF
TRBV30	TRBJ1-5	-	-	TGTGCCTGGGGCGACTCGAGGGATCAGCCCCAGCATTTT	CAWGDSRDQPQHF
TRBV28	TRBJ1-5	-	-	TGTGCCAGCAGTTTACCTGTCAGACCCCAGCATTTT	CASSLPVRPQHF
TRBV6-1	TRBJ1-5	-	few	TGTGCCAGCCTACCCCACCGGGTTTTCAATCAGCCCCAGCATTTT	CASLPHRVFNQPQHF
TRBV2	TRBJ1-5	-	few	TGTGCCAGCAGAGTACGGGACTTCAATCAGCCCCAGCATTTT	CASRVRDFNQPQHF
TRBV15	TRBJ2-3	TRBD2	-	TGTGCCACCAGCAGAGATCAACGGGGGGTCTACACAGATACGCAGTATTTT	CATSRDQRGVYTDTQYF
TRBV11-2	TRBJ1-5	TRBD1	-	TGTGCCAGCAGCGAACAGGGGGATAGCAATCAGCCCCAGCATTTT	CASSEQGDSNQPQHF
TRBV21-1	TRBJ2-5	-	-	TGTGCCAGCAGCTCGTCGTTGGGGGCCCAGACCCAGTACTTC	CASSSSLGAQTQYF
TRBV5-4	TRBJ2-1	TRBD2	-	TGTGCCAGCAGCGGCGGGGGAGATTACAATGGGCAGTTCTTC	CASSGGGDYNGQFF
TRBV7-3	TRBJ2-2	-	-	TGTGCCAGCAGCTTGACACATAACACCGGGGAGCTGTTTTTT	CASSLTHNTGELFF
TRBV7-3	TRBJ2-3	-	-	TGTGCCAGCAGCTTAAAACCAGGCTTCTCATCTAGCACAGATACGCAGTATTTT	CASSLKPGFSSSTDTQYF
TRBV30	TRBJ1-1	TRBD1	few	TGTGCCTGGAGGGGACAGAGGACGGGCACTGAAGCTTTCTTT	CAWRGQRTGTEAFF
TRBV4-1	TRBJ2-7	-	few	TGCGCCAGCAGCCAAGATGACGCGAGCGATTACGAGCAGTACTTC	CASSQDDASDYEQYF
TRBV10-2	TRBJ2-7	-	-	TGCGCTGACCAGCAGTTCGGGAACTACGAGCAGTCCTTC	CADQQFGNYEQSF
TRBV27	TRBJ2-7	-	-	TGTGCCAGCAGCTGGACAGCTACCTACGAGCAGTACTTC	CASSWTATYEQYF